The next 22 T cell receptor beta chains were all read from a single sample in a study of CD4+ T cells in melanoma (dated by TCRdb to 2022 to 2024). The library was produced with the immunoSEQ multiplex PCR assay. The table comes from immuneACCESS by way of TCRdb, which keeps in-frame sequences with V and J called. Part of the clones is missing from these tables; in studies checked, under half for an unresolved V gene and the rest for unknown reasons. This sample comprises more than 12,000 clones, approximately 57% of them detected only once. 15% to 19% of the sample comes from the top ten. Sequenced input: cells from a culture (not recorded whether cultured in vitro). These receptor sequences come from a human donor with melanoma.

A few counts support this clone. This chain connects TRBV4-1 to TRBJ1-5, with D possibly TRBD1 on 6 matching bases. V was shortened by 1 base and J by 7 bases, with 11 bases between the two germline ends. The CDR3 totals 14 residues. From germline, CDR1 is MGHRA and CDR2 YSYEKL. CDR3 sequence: CASSQGTARQPQHF. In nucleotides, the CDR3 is TGCGCCAGCAGCCAAGGGACAGCGCGCCAGCCCCAGCATTTT.

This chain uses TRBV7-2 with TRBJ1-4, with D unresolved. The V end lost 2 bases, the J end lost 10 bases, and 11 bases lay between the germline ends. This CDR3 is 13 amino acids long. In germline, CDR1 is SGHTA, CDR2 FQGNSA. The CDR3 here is CASSLSPTGKLFF. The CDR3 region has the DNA TGTGCCAGCAGCTTATCCCCCACGGGAAAACTGTTTTTT.

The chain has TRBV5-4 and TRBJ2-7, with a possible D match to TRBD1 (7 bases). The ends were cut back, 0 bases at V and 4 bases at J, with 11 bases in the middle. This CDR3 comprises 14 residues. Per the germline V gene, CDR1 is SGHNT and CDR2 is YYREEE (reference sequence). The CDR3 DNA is TGTGCCAGCAGCTTGGCAGGGGGGAGATACGAGCAGTACTTC. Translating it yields CASSLAGGRYEQYF.

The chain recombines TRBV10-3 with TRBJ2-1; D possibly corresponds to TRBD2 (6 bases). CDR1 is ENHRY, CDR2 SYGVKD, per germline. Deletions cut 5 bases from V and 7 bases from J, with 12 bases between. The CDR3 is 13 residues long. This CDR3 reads CAISKKGLNEQFF. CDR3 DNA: TGTGCCATCAGTAAAAAGGGACTTAATGAGCAGTTCTTC.

The DNA of the CDR3 is TGTGCCTGGAGGCGGGAAGGGCCGATGATCTCTGGGGCCAACGTCCTGACTTTC. Amino acid sequence: CAWRREGPMISGANVLTF. The chain uses TRBV30 and TRBJ2-6, with D perhaps TRBD2 (6 bases). Germline V gives CDR1 GTSNPN, CDR2 SVGIG (reference sequence). V lost 3 bases, J lost 0 bases, and 18 bases lay in between. CDR3 size: 18 residues.

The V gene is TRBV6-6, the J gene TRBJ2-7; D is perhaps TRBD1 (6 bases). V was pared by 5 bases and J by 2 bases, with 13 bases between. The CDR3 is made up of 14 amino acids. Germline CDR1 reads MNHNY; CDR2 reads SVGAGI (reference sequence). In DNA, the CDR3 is TGTGCCAGCAGTCGGGGACCAGGGGCCTACGAGCAGTACTTC. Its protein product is CASSRGPGAYEQYF.

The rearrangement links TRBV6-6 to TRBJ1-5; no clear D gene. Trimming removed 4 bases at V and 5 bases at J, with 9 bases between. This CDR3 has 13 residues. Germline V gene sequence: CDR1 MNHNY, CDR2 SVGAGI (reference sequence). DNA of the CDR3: TGTGCCAGCAGTTTCGGGAGTTATCAGCCCCAGCATTTT. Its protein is CASSFGSYQPQHF.

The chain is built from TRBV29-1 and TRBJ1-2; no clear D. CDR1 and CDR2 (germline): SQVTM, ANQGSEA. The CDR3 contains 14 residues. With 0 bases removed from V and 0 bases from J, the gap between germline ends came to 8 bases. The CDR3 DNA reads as TGCAGCGTTGAAGAGAAGTGGGCTAACTATGGCTACACCTTC. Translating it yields CSVEEKWANYGYTF.

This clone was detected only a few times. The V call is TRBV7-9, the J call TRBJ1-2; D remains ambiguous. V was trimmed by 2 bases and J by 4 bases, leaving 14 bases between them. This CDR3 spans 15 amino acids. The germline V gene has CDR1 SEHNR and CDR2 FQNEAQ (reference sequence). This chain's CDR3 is CASSLPDLAGYGYTF. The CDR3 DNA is TGTGCCAGCAGCTTACCTGACCTGGCGGGCTATGGCTACACCTTC. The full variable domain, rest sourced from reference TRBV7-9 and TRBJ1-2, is DTGVSQNPRHKITKRGQNVTFRCDPISEHNRLYWYRQTLGQGPEFLTYFQNEAQLEKSRLLSDRFSAERPKGSFSTLEIQRTEQGDSAMYLCASSLPDLAGYGYTFGSGTRLTVV.

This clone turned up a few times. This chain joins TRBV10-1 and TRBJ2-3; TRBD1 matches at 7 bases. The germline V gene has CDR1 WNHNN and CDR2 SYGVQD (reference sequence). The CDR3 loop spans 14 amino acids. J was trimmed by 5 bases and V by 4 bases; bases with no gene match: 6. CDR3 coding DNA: TGCGCCAGCAGTGCAGGGGGACCGGGAGATACGCAGTATTTT. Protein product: CASSAGGPGDTQYF.

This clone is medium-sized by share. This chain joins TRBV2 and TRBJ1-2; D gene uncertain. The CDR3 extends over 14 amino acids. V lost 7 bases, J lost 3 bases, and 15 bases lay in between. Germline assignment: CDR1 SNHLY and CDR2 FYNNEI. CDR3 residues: CASTPLEGYYGYTF. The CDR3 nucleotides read TGTGCCAGCACCCCACTCGAGGGTTACTATGGCTACACCTTC.

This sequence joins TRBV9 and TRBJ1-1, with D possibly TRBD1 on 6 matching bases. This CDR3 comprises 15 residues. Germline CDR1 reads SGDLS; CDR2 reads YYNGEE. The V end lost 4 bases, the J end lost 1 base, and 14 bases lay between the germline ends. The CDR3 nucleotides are TGTGCCAGCAGCCAAGGGGGGGGATGGAACACTGAAGCTTTCTTT. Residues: CASSQGGGWNTEAFF. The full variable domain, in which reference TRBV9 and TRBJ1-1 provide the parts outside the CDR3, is DSGVTQTPKHLITATGQRVTLRCSPRSGDLSVYWYQQSLDQGLQFLIQYYNGEERAKGNILERFSAQQFPDLHSELNLSSLELGDSALYFCASSQGGGWNTEAFFGQGTRLTVV.

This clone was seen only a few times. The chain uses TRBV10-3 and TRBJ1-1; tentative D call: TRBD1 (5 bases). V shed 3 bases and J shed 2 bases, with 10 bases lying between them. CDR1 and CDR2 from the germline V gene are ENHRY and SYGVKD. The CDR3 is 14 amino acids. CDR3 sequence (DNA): TGTGCCATCAGTGAACGGGGCGGCAACACTGAAGCTTTCTTT. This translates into CAISERGGNTEAFF.

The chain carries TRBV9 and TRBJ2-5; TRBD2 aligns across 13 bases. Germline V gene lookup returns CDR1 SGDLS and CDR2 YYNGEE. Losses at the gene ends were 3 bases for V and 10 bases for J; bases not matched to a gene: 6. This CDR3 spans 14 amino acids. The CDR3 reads CASSAGLAGWDQYF. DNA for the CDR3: TGTGCCAGCAGCGCGGGACTAGCGGGGTGGGACCAGTACTTC.

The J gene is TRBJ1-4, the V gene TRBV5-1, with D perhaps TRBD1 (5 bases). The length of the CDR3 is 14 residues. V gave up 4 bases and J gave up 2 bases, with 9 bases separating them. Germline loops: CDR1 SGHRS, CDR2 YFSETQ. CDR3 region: CASSLGGTNEKLFF. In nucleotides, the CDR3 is TGCGCCAGCAGCCTCGGGGGTACTAATGAAAAACTGTTTTTT.

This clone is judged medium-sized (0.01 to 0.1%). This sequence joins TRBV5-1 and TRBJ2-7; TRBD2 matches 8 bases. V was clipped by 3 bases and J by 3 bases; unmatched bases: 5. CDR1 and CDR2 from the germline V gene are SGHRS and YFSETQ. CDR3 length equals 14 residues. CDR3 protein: CASSSGGGNYEQYF. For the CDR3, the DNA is TGCGCCAGCAGCTCCGGGGGGGGAAACTACGAGCAGTACTTC.

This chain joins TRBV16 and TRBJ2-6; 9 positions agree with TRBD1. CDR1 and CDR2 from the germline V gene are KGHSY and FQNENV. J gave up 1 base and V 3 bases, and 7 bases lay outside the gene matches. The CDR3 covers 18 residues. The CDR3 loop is CASSHLGTGLSGANVLTF. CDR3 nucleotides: TGTGCCAGCAGCCACCTCGGGACAGGGCTGTCTGGGGCCAACGTCCTGACTTTC.

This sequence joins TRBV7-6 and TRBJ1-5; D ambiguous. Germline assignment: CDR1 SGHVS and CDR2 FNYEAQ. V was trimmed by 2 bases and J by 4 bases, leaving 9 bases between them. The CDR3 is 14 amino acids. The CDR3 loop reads CASSLRGGNQPQHF. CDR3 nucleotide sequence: TGTGCCAGCAGCTTAAGAGGAGGGAATCAGCCCCAGCATTTT.

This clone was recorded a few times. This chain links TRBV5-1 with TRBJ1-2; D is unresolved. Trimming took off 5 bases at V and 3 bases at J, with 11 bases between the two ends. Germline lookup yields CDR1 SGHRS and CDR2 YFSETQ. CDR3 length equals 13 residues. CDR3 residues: CASSSDRYYGYTF. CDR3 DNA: TGCGCCAGCAGTTCGGACCGATACTATGGCTACACCTTC.

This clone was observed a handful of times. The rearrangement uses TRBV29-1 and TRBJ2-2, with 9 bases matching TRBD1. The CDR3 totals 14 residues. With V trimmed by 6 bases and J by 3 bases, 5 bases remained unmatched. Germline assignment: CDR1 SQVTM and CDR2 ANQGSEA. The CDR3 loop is CSVSRTGDTGELFF. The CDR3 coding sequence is TGCAGCGTCAGTAGGACAGGGGACACCGGGGAGCTGTTTTTT.

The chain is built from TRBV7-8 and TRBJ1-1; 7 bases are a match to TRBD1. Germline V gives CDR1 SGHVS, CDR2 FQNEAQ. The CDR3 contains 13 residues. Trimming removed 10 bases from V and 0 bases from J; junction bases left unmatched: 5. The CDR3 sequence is CATSGQMNTEAFF. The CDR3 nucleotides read TGTGCCACCTCGGGACAGATGAACACTGAAGCTTTCTTT. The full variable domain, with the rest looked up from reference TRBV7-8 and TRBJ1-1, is GAGVSQSPRYKVAKRGQDVALRCDPISGHVSLFWYQQALGQGPEFLTYFQNEAQLDKSGLPSDRFFAERPEGSVSTLKIQRTQQEDSAVYLCATSGQMNTEAFFGQGTRLTVV.

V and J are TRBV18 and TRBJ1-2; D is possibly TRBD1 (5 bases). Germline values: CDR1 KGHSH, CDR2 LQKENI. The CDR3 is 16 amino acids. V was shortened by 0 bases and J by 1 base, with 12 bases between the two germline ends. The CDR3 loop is CASSPPGRQDNYGYTF. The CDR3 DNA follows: TGTGCCAGCTCACCACCGGGGCGCCAGGATAACTATGGCTACACCTTC.